Listed here are 19 T cell receptor beta chains from one sample, sequenced in a study of cytomegalovirus exposure and HLA in healthy donors (dated by TCRdb to about 2017). Receptor libraries were prepared by the immunoSEQ multiplex PCR assay. The multiplex PCR relied on a mix of 60 forward primers for TCR Vbeta segments and 13 reverse primers for TCR Jbeta segments. TCRdb limited this immuneACCESS table to in-frame rearrangements with V and J called. A share of clones is missing; checked studies link under half to unresolved V genes, and the rest is unexplained. Within this sample are 90,000 to 140,000 clones, with about 12% of them counted one time only. The ten biggest clones cover about a sixth of the sample. Material: PBMCs. The receptor set was obtained from a middle-aged man in good health and CMV-seropositive.

This clone has only a few counts. The rearrangement uses TRBV5-6 and TRBJ1-1, with a possible D match to TRBD1 (6 bases). Germline-derived CDR1 and CDR2 are SGHDT and YYEEEE. The CDR3 contains 15 residues. V was shortened by 1 base and J by 4 bases, with 14 bases between the two germline ends. The CDR3 DNA sequence: TGTGCCAGCAGCTTGTACCAGGGACAAGGCACTGAAGCTTTCTTT. Residues: CASSLYQGQGTEAFF.

A few counts support this clone. This rearrangement joins TRBV11-2 to TRBJ1-4, with 9 bases identical to TRBD1. The J segment lost 0 bases and the V segment lost 5 bases, leaving 4 bases of the junction unmatched. The CDR3 loop spans 16 amino acids. The germline CDR1 and CDR2 sequences are SGHAT and FQNNGV. Here the CDR3 DNA reads TGTGCCAGCAGCAAAGGACAGGGGACAACTAATGAAAAACTGTTTTTT. Translation gives CASSKGQGTTNEKLFF.

This clone appeared a few times. V gene TRBV28 combines with J gene TRBJ2-5; possibly TRBD1 for D (6 bases). Germline V lookup: CDR1 MDHEN, CDR2 SYDVKM. The CDR3 spans 15 residues. The V end lost 10 bases, the J end lost 1 base, and 19 bases lay between the germline ends. The DNA of the CDR3 is TGTGCCACCACCCTCGGCGGACAGCTCCAAGAGACCCAGTACTTC. It yields the protein CATTLGGQLQETQYF.

This clone was recorded a few times. The V gene is TRBV5-6, the J gene TRBJ1-2; 7 nucleotides line up with TRBD1. CDR3 size: 15 residues. Germline values: CDR1 SGHDT, CDR2 YYEEEE. The trim removed 0 bases at V and 6 bases at J, leaving 8 bases unmatched. CDR3 bases: TGTGCCAGCAGCTTGGTTGTGGCAGGGGGTAATGGCTACACCTTC. It specifies CASSLVVAGGNGYTF.

This clone appeared a few times. The chain carries TRBV6-1 and TRBJ2-7; D is possibly TRBD1 (6 bases). The CDR3 spans 15 residues. The V gene's germline CDR1 is MNHNS and CDR2 SASEGT. Trimming shortened V by 6 bases and J by 6 bases, and 21 bases separated the two germline ends. The CDR3 region has the DNA TGTGCCAGCAGGGGGTCCGGGACAACCGAATCCGAGCAGTACTTC. It yields the protein CASRGSGTTESEQYF.

This clone was observed a handful of times. V is TRBV7-9 and J is TRBJ1-4, with no clear D. V was pared by 3 bases and J by 7 bases, with 9 bases between. Germline values: CDR1 SEHNR, CDR2 FQNEAQ (reference sequence). The CDR3 is made up of 13 amino acids. The CDR3 nucleotides read TGTGCCAGCAGCTTTCGCCGGGGTGAAAAACTGTTTTTT. Protein product: CASSFRRGEKLFF. Full variable domain (rest looked up from reference TRBV7-9 and TRBJ1-4): DTGVSQNPRHKITKRGQNVTFRCDPISEHNRLYWYRQTLGQGPEFLTYFQNEAQLEKSRLLSDRFSAERPKGSFSTLEIQRTEQGDSAMYLCASSFRRGEKLFFGSGTQLSVL.

This clone was seen just once. The genes are TRBV29-1 and TRBJ2-4; D remains ambiguous. TRBJ2-1 matches the DNA end more closely, so the J call is doubtful. CDR3 length: 13 residues. CDR1 and CDR2 from the germline V gene are SQVTM and ANQGSEA. The CDR3 loop reads CSVGPLAKNIQFF. CDR3 nucleotides: TGCAGCGTTGGTCCGTTAGCCAAAAACATTCAGTTCTTC.

This clone showed up just a few times. The chain combines TRBV11-2 with TRBJ1-4, with D perhaps TRBD1 (5 bases). This CDR3 has 16 residues. V was trimmed by 7 bases and J by 3 bases, leaving 18 bases between them. Germline CDR1 and CDR2: SGHAT and FQNNGV. CDR3 in DNA: TGTGCCAGCACCTCACTGGGGGGGGGATCTAATGAAAAACTGTTTTTT. Protein sequence: CASTSLGGGSNEKLFF.

The chain has TRBV7-2 and TRBJ2-1, with D uncertain. CDR3 size: 11 residues. Germline-derived CDR1 and CDR2 are SGHTA and FQGNSA. Trimming stripped 5 bases from V and 8 bases from J, with 7 bases between. The DNA for the CDR3 is TGTGCCAGCAGCCTAGGCGATGAGCAGTTCTTC. Protein product: CASSLGDEQFF.

The V call is TRBV27, the J call TRBJ1-3; D perhaps matches TRBD1 (5 bases). V gave up 0 bases and J gave up 4 bases, with 10 bases separating them. CDR1 and CDR2 from the germline V gene are MNHEY and SMNVEV (reference sequence). This CDR3 is 15 amino acids long. The chain's CDR3 is CASSLSGAPGNTIYF. CDR3 nucleotides: TGTGCCAGCAGTTTATCTGGGGCGCCAGGAAACACCATATATTTT.

The chain combines TRBV9 with TRBJ1-2; 8 bases agree with TRBD1. CDR3 size: 16 residues. The germline gives CDR1 SGDLS, CDR2 YYNGEE. V lost 0 bases, J lost 1 base, and 5 bases stayed unmatched. CDR3 nucleotide sequence: TGTGCCAGCAGCGTAGCGGGCGACAGGGGTAACTATGGCTACACCTTC. Protein sequence: CASSVAGDRGNYGYTF.

This clone occurred a few times. The chain combines TRBV5-1 with TRBJ2-5, with D possibly TRBD2 on 5 matching bases. Germline V gene sequence: CDR1 SGHRS, CDR2 YFSETQ. This CDR3 comprises 15 residues. Deletions cut 0 bases from V and 1 base from J, with 10 bases between. The CDR3 here is CASSLALGGQETQYF. The DNA for the CDR3 is TGCGCCAGCAGCTTGGCACTAGGAGGCCAAGAGACCCAGTACTTC.

The rearrangement joins TRBV7-9 to TRBJ1-5, with 10 positions matching TRBD1. CDR1 and CDR2 from the germline V gene are SEHNR and FQNEAQ (reference sequence). V was clipped by 1 base and J by 6 bases; unmatched bases: 3. This CDR3 is 15 amino acids long. In nucleotides, the CDR3 is TGTGCCAGCAGCTTAGGGGGGACAGGGGCTCAGCCCCAGCATTTT. It translates to CASSLGGTGAQPQHF.

The chain combines TRBV7-3 with TRBJ1-1, with TRBD1 as a possible D gene (5 bases). CDR3 length: 13 amino acids. From germline, CDR1 is SGHTA and CDR2 FQGTGA. The V gene lost 6 bases and the J gene lost 0 bases, with 8 bases spanning the gap. CDR3 amino acids: CASSAGLNTEAFF. CDR3 bases: TGTGCCAGCAGTGCGGGACTGAACACTGAAGCTTTCTTT.

This clone has just a few counts. The rearrangement links TRBV11-2 to TRBJ2-5, with a possible D match to TRBD1 (6 bases). CDR1 is SGHAT and CDR2 is FQNNGV in the germline V gene. CDR3 length equals 17 residues. With 4 bases removed from V and 2 bases from J, the gap between germline ends came to 20 bases. The CDR3 bases are TGTGCCAGCAGCTCCCCGGACAGATCGCGATTTCAAGAGACCCAGTACTTC. Its translation: CASSSPDRSRFQETQYF.

This clone was seen more than once but under ten times. The chain couples TRBV6-5 to TRBJ1-5; 8 bases fit TRBD1. This CDR3 spans 15 amino acids. CDR1 and CDR2 (germline): MNHEY, SVGAGI. V was clipped by 0 bases and J by 2 bases; unmatched bases: 0. The CDR3 spells CASSYSGQGNQPQHF. The CDR3 DNA sequence: TGTGCCAGCAGTTACTCGGGACAGGGCAATCAGCCCCAGCATTTT.

The chain couples TRBV20-1 to TRBJ1-1; no firm D call. The length of the CDR3 is 11 residues. CDR1 and CDR2 from the germline V gene are DFQATT and SNEGSKA (reference sequence). CDR3 residues: CSAEMYTEAFF. The DNA of the CDR3 is TGCAGCGCGGAAATGTACACTGAAGCTTTCTTT.

The count of this clone is one. The chain uses TRBV7-3 and TRBJ1-6; weak D call: TRBD1 (5 bases). Germline CDR1 and CDR2: SGHTA and FQGTGA. Trimming took off 8 bases at V and 7 bases at J, with 15 bases between the two ends. The CDR3 totals 14 residues. The CDR3 DNA is TGTGCCAGCGGTAAGGGGCTAGGGAATTCACCCCTCCACTTT. As protein: CASGKGLGNSPLHF.

V usage is TRBV5-1 and J usage is TRBJ2-5; D call uncertain. V shed 0 bases and J shed 2 bases, with 8 bases lying between them. The germline V gene has CDR1 SGHRS and CDR2 YFSETQ. There are 14 residues in the CDR3. CDR3 amino acids: CASSLAARQETQYF. The CDR3 DNA reads TGCGCCAGCAGCTTGGCAGCGAGACAAGAGACCCAGTACTTC. Variable domain in full (rest from reference TRBV5-1 and TRBJ2-5): KAGVTQTPRYLIKTRGQQVTLSCSPISGHRSVSWYQQTPGQGLQFLFEYFSETQRNKGNFPGRFSGRQFSNSRSEMNVSTLELGDSALYLCASSLAARQETQYFGPGTRLLVL.